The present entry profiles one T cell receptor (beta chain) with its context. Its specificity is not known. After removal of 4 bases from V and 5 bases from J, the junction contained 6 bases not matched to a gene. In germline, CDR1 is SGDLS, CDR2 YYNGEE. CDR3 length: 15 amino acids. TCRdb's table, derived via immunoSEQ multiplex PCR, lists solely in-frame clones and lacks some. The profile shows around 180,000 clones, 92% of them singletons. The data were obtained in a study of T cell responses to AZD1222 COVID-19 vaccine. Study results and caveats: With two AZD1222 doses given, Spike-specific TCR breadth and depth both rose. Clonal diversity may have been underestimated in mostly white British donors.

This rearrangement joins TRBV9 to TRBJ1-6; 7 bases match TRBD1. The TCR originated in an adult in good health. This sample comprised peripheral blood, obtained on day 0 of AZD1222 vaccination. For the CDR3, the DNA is TGTGCCAGCAGCAGTTCAGGGGGTCATAATTCACCCCTCCACTTT. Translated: CASSSSGGHNSPLHF.